These 8 T cell receptor beta chains came from one sample sequenced in a study of blood T cell repertoires in COVID-19. Assay: immunoSEQ multiplex PCR; the TCRdb copy retains only in-frame clones and omits some. The table has about 260,000 clones, approximately 80% seen once; the top ten hold under 5.5%. Sequenced material: peripheral blood. The receptors derive from a man between 60 and 75 years old with acute or convalescent COVID-19.

The chain carries TRBV10-3 and TRBJ1-4, with TRBD1 as a possible D gene (6 bases). CDR3 length: 14 amino acids. V shed 2 bases and J shed 8 bases, with 12 bases lying between them. CDR1 is ENHRY, CDR2 SYGVKD, per germline. The CDR3 DNA sequence: TGTGCCATCAGTGAGGGGCAGGGGACGGAAAAACTGTTTTTT. It is translated as CAISEGQGTEKLFF.

The chain employs TRBV5-4 and TRBJ1-1, with D possibly matching TRBD1 (5 bases). The CDR3 runs to 15 residues. Trimming took off 0 bases at V and 5 bases at J, with 14 bases between the two ends. CDR1 and CDR2 from the germline V gene are SGHNT and YYREEE (reference sequence). The CDR3 DNA is TGTGCCAGCAGCTTGGGTTCAGGGATAGGGACTGAAGCTTTCTTT. This codes for CASSLGSGIGTEAFF.

This chain connects TRBV18 to TRBJ1-6; 7 bases are a match to TRBD1. With V trimmed by 5 bases and J by 10 bases, 5 bases remained unmatched. Looked up from germline, CDR1 is KGHSH and CDR2 is LQKENI. There are 13 residues in the CDR3. CDR3 in amino acids: CASSRGQESPLHF. CDR3 coding DNA: TGTGCCAGCTCAAGGGGGCAGGAGTCACCCCTCCACTTT.

DNA for the CDR3: TGTGCCAGCATTGGTCAGGCCGGGGAGCTGTTTTTT. It translates to CASIGQAGELFF. The rearrangement uses TRBV2 and TRBJ2-2; D is undetermined. The CDR3 consists of 12 residues. The germline V gene has CDR1 SNHLY and CDR2 FYNNEI. V lost 7 bases to trimming and J lost 6 bases, with 9 bases between them. Full variable domain (outside the CDR3, taken from reference TRBV2 and TRBJ2-2): EPEVTQTPSHQVTQMGQEVILRCVPISNHLYFYWYRQILGQKVEFLVSFYNNEISEKSEIFDDQFSVERPDGSNFTLKIRSTKLEDSAMYFCASIGQAGELFFGEGSRLTVL.

With regard to this clone: One end of the junction fails to match germline, which may point to a read error. The J gene is TRBJ1-2, the V gene TRBV28; D is uncertain. This CDR3 comprises 11 residues. The germline CDR1 and CDR2 sequences are MDHEN and SYDVKM. The CDR3 is CASSLGLVWLF. The CDR3 DNA is TGTGCCAGCAGTCTAGGACTGGTGTGGCTCTTC.

As DNA, the CDR3 is TGTGCCATCAGTCCCCTTTGGGGGCCGAACACTGAAGCTTTCTTT. This codes for CAISPLWGPNTEAFF. The V gene is TRBV10-3, the J gene TRBJ1-1, with D possibly TRBD1 on 6 matching bases. Trimming removed 5 bases from V and 1 base from J, with 14 bases in between. The CDR3 has 15 amino acids. Germline V gives CDR1 ENHRY, CDR2 SYGVKD.

This chain joins TRBV25-1 and TRBJ1-6, with 8 nucleotides matching TRBD1. CDR3 size: 15 residues. V lost 1 base and J lost 7; bases outside the gene matches: 3. Per germline, CDR1 MGHDK and CDR2 SYGVNS. The CDR3 loop is CASSESRTGNSPLHF. For the CDR3, the DNA is TGTGCCAGCAGTGAATCCCGGACAGGGAATTCACCCCTCCACTTT.

This clone was recorded once. CDR3: CASSEGQGWAYTEAFF. The DNA of the CDR3 is TGTGCCAGCAGCGAGGGACAGGGGTGGGCATACACTGAAGCTTTCTTT. The chain employs TRBV9 and TRBJ1-1; 10 bases agree with TRBD1. The CDR3 is 16 amino acids. Germline trimming cut 3 bases from V and 3 bases from J; bases unmatched to any gene: 8. CDR1 and CDR2 from the germline V gene are SGDLS and YYNGEE.